This T cell receptor (beta chain) was obtained from a study of technical replicates of blood from four donors. V shed 2 bases and J shed 0 bases, with 8 bases lying between them. The CDR3 has 14 amino acids. The germline V gene has CDR1 MDHEN and CDR2 SYDVKM. Assay: immunoSEQ multiplex PCR; the TCRdb copy retains only in-frame clones and omits some. The profile covers around 79,000 clones, with approximately 94% appearing a single time and around 0.4% taken by the ten largest. Input material: T cells isolated from PBMCs. The chain carries TRBV28 and TRBJ2-7; possibly TRBD1 for D (5 bases). The clonotype originates from a human donor in good health. CDR3 residues: CASSLRTFSYEQYF. Written as DNA, the CDR3 is TGTGCCAGCAGTTTAAGGACATTCTCCTACGAGCAGTACTTC.